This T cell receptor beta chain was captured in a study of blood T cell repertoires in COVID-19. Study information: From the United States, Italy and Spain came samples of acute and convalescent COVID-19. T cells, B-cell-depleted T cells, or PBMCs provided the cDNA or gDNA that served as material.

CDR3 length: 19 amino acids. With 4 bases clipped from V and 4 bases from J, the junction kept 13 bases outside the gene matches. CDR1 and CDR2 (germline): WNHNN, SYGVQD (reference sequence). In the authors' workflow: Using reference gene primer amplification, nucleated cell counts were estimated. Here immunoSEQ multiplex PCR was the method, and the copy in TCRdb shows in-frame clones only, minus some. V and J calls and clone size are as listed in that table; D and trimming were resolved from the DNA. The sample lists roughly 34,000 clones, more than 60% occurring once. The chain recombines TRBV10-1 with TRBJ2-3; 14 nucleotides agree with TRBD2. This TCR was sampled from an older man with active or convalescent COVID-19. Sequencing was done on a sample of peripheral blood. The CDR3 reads CASSGDPRLAGGPPDTQYF. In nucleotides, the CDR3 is TGCGCCAGCAGTGGAGATCCGAGACTAGCGGGAGGGCCGCCAGATACGCAGTATTTT.